One and the same sample provided the 9 T cell receptor beta chains below, sequenced in a study of cytomegalovirus exposure and HLA in healthy donors. 60 Vbeta and 13 Jbeta primers were used in PCR. TCRdb's copy holds only in-frame clones and misses some; the assay was immunoSEQ multiplex PCR. The sample records 100,000 or so clones, 81% being singletons. Input material: PBMCs. These receptors were collected from a human donor in good health.

This chain joins TRBV29-1 and TRBJ1-3; tentative D call: TRBD1 (5 bases). In germline, CDR1 is SQVTM, CDR2 ANQGSEA. The CDR3 has 15 amino acids. Trimming took off 6 bases at V and 4 bases at J, with 19 bases between the two ends. CDR3 protein: CSVAGSGIAGNTIYF. The CDR3 DNA is TGCAGCGTCGCAGGATCAGGGATCGCCGGAAACACCATATATTTT.

V usage is TRBV9 and J usage is TRBJ2-3, with 8 bases lining up with TRBD1. Per the germline V gene, CDR1 is SGDLS and CDR2 is YYNGEE. The CDR3 runs 15 residues. V shed 6 bases, J shed 6 bases, and the junction held 12 bases outside the gene matches. In DNA form, the CDR3 reads TGTGCCAGCACCCCCCGGGCAGGGGGCAGGGATACGCAGTATTTT. This gives the protein CASTPRAGGRDTQYF.

The rearrangement uses TRBV2 and TRBJ2-5; D remains ambiguous. The CDR3 covers 12 residues. Germline assignment: CDR1 SNHLY and CDR2 FYNNEI. Deletions cut 8 bases from V and 0 bases from J, with 7 bases between. This CDR3 reads CASSGYQETQYF. CDR3 coding DNA: TGTGCCAGCTCAGGTTACCAAGAGACCCAGTACTTC.

The CDR3 reads CASSLAPTGTGGTGELFF. The CDR3 DNA reads as TGTGCCAGCAGCTTAGCTCCAACCGGGACAGGGGGCACCGGGGAGCTGTTTTTT. The chain recombines TRBV7-9 with TRBJ2-2; TRBD1 matches at 11 bases. Germline V CDR1 and CDR2: SEHNR, FQNEAQ (reference sequence). This CDR3 is 18 amino acids long. The V and J ends lost 0 bases and 4 bases, in that order; junction bases with no gene match: 7.

This clone has more than one count but fewer than ten. The chain couples TRBV5-1 to TRBJ1-1; 10 bases fit TRBD1. Trimming at V came to 6 bases and at J to 0 bases, leaving 5 bases not matched to a gene. The CDR3 is 15 residues long. Germline V gene data show CDR1 as SGHRS and CDR2 as YFSETQ. CDR3 coding DNA: TGCGCCAGCATATCGGGACAGGGGATGAACACTGAAGCTTTCTTT. Protein: CASISGQGMNTEAFF. The full variable domain, rest sourced from reference TRBV5-1 and TRBJ1-1, is KAGVTQTPRYLIKTRGQQVTLSCSPISGHRSVSWYQQTPGQGLQFLFEYFSETQRNKGNFPGRFSGRQFSNSRSEMNVSTLELGDSALYLCASISGQGMNTEAFFGQGTRLTVV.

This rearrangement joins TRBV4-1 to TRBJ2-1, with 10 bases matching TRBD2. Germline-derived CDR1 and CDR2 are MGHRA and YSYEKL. V lost 3 bases and J lost 8; bases outside the gene matches: 7. The CDR3 covers 15 residues. DNA of the CDR3: TGCGCCAGCAGCCAGGAGCGGGGGGGATTTGATGAGCAGTTCTTC. Its protein product is CASSQERGGFDEQFF.

The gene calls are TRBV25-1 and TRBJ1-1; 7 bases map to TRBD1. Germline CDR1 MGHDK, CDR2 SYGVNS. This CDR3 has 12 residues. Trimming cost V 5 bases and J 11 bases; bases outside gene matches: 8. The CDR3 spells CASSQGGRWAFF. In nucleotides, the CDR3 is TGTGCCAGCAGTCAAGGGGGCCGTTGGGCTTTCTTT.

The rearrangement links TRBV2 to TRBJ2-2, with 11 bases lining up with TRBD2. Germline V CDR1 and CDR2: SNHLY, FYNNEI. The trim removed 9 bases at V and 1 base at J, leaving 1 base unmatched. This CDR3 has 14 residues. CDR3 sequence (DNA): TGTGCCAGGGGGACTAGCGGGAACACCGGGGAGCTGTTTTTT. Protein sequence: CARGTSGNTGELFF.

The V call is TRBV29-1, the J call TRBJ2-3; 12 bases are a match to TRBD2. Germline CDR1 is SQVTM and CDR2 is ANQGSEA. This CDR3 is 14 amino acids long. Trimming at V came to 4 bases and at J to 5 bases, leaving 4 bases not matched to a gene. Here the CDR3 reads CSVGTSGVRDTQYF. The DNA of the CDR3 is TGCAGCGTTGGGACTAGCGGGGTTAGAGATACGCAGTATTTT.